This record covers a single TCR beta chain. Its antigen is not known. The data were produced by immunoSEQ multiplex PCR, yet TCRdb's version contains in-frame clones alone and is incomplete. The sample gives some 100,000 clones, around 65% of which show up once; 24% is in the top ten. Researchers reported that CD8 memory united CD45RO+ cells with CCR7-negative CD45RA+ TemRA cells. The CDR3 length is 15 residues. Trimming cost V 1 base and J 2 bases, with 12 bases left between them. Germline-derived CDR1 and CDR2 are SGHTA and FQGNSA. The data originate from a study of shared clonotypes between healthy human individuals. Study-wide results and caveats: The four-donor shared clonotypes exceeded non-shared clonotypes in generation probability, with non-shared ones scoring lower. Having only a few donors restricted how much genetic and exposure-history diversity was captured.

The rearrangement joins TRBV7-2 to TRBJ2-7; possible D gene TRBD1, 5 bases. The sequence came from a woman aged 25 to 39 in good health. The sample was memory CD8+ T cells sorted from blood. Subset defined: CD45RO+ cells pooled with CCR7-negative TemRA cells. CDR3 loop: CASSLGSRAAYEQYF. DNA of the CDR3: TGTGCCAGCAGCTTAGGTAGCAGGGCGGCCTACGAGCAGTACTTC.